Each of the 28 T cell receptor beta chains below was sequenced from the same sample in a study of radiotherapy plus CTLA-4 blockade in lung cancer. The data were produced by immunoSEQ multiplex PCR, yet TCRdb's version contains in-frame clones alone and is incomplete. The data contain some 71,000 clones, 70% to 80% of them singletons. Sequences were derived from peripheral blood, sampled from a patient treated with radiotherapy plus ipilimumab. These receptors were taken from a human donor with non-small cell lung cancer whose response to radiotherapy plus ipilimumab could not be evaluated. Some clones in this sample may be carry-over from other donors' samples.

This chain uses TRBV5-1 with TRBJ2-3; 7 nucleotides agree with TRBD1. Germline V CDR1 and CDR2: SGHRS, YFSETQ. The CDR3 has 15 amino acids. V dropped 0 bases and J dropped 1; count of bases not matched to a gene: 2. CDR3 DNA: TGCGCCAGCAGCTTGGCAACAGGGGGCACAGATACGCAGTATTTT. It encodes CASSLATGGTDTQYF.

In DNA form, the CDR3 reads TGCAGCGTTGACACAGGGAACTACGAGCAGTACTTC. This gives the protein CSVDTGNYEQYF. The chain combines TRBV29-1 with TRBJ2-7; weak D call: TRBD1 (6 bases). V lost 3 bases to trimming and J lost 3 bases, with 9 bases between them. Per the germline V gene, CDR1 is SQVTM and CDR2 is ANQGSEA. CDR3 length: 12 residues.

V and J are TRBV30 and TRBJ2-1, with D perhaps matching TRBD2 (7 bases). Between the trimmed V and J ends, which lost 3 bases and 0 bases, there was a span of 9 bases. CDR3 length: 14 residues. Germline CDR1 and CDR2: GTSNPN and SVGIG (reference sequence). CDR3 DNA: TGTGCCTGGAGCGCGGGGGCCTCCTACAATGAGCAGTTCTTC. Encoded protein: CAWSAGASYNEQFF. Full variable domain (remainder filled in from reference TRBV30 and TRBJ2-1): SQTIHQWPATLVQPVGSPLSLECTVEGTSNPNLYWYRQAAGRGLQLLFYSVGIGQISSEVPQNLSASRPQDRQFILSSKKLLLSDSGFYLCAWSAGASYNEQFFGPGTRLTVL.

The chain uses TRBV15 and TRBJ1-3; D may be TRBD1 (6 bases). The CDR3 loop spans 15 amino acids. Trimming stripped 0 bases from V and 2 bases from J, with 8 bases between. The germline V gene has CDR1 LNHNV and CDR2 YYDKDF (reference sequence). CDR3 region: CATSRDRGPGNTIYF. The DNA for the CDR3 is TGTGCCACCAGCAGAGACAGGGGACCTGGAAACACCATATATTTT.

The chain joins TRBV6-1 to TRBJ2-1, with 10 bases matching TRBD1. Germline trimming cut 3 bases from V and 4 bases from J; bases unmatched to any gene: 3. CDR3 length equals 15 residues. From germline, CDR1 is MNHNS and CDR2 SASEGT. In DNA, the CDR3 is TGTGCCAGCAGTGAGTGGACAGGGGGGTACAATGAGCAGTTCTTC. Its translation: CASSEWTGGYNEQFF.

The chain combines TRBV7-2 with TRBJ2-7; a possible D gene is TRBD2 (5 bases). The V end was cut by 1 base, the J end by 0 bases, with 10 bases between. The CDR3 runs 15 residues. Germline loops: CDR1 SGHTA, CDR2 FQGNSA. The CDR3, as DNA: TGTGCCAGCAGCTTAGGACGGGATAGCTCCTACGAGCAGTACTTC. Protein product: CASSLGRDSSYEQYF. Variable domain in full (rest from reference TRBV7-2 and TRBJ2-7): GAGVSQSPSNKVTEKGKDVELRCDPISGHTALYWYRQSLGQGLEFLIYFQGNSAPDKSGLPSDRFSAERTGGSVSTLTIQRTQQEDSAVYLCASSLGRDSSYEQYFGPGTRLTVT.

This rearrangement joins TRBV5-5 to TRBJ2-1; 11 bases agree with TRBD2. The CDR3 contains 15 residues. Trimming removed 1 base from V and 9 bases from J; junction bases left unmatched: 6. CDR1 and CDR2 from the germline V gene are SGHKS and YYEKEE (reference sequence). The CDR3 sequence: CASSLSSGGRGEQFF. The CDR3 nucleotides read TGTGCCAGCAGCTTGTCTAGCGGGGGGCGGGGTGAGCAGTTCTTC. Full variable domain (outside the CDR3, taken from reference TRBV5-5 and TRBJ2-1): DAGVTQSPTHLIKTRGQQVTLRCSPISGHKSVSWYQQVLGQGPQFIFQYYEKEERGRGNFPDRFSARQFPNYSSELNVNALLLGDSALYLCASSLSSGGRGEQFFGPGTRLTVL.

This chain connects TRBV6-1 to TRBJ2-1; TRBD2 agrees at 12 bases. The germline V gene encodes CDR1 MNHNS and CDR2 SASEGT. With 2 bases clipped from V and 0 bases from J, the junction kept 2 bases outside the gene matches. The CDR3 is 17 amino acids. This CDR3 is CASSETSGGSSYNEQFF. CDR3 nucleotides: TGTGCCAGCAGTGAAACTAGCGGGGGGAGCTCCTACAATGAGCAGTTCTTC.

The V and J genes are TRBV2 and TRBJ1-1, with 9 nucleotides matching TRBD1. CDR3 size: 15 residues. From germline, CDR1 is SNHLY and CDR2 FYNNEI. Trimming cost V 3 bases and J 7 bases; bases outside gene matches: 9. CDR3 sequence: CASSEGQGSYSEAFF. CDR3 sequence (DNA): TGTGCCAGCAGTGAGGGACAGGGCTCTTATAGTGAAGCTTTCTTT.

This clone has a handful of counts. This chain links TRBV29-1 with TRBJ2-3, with D maybe TRBD1 (6 bases). The germline V gene has CDR1 SQVTM and CDR2 ANQGSEA. The CDR3 consists of 14 residues. Trimming removed 3 bases from V and 1 base from J, with 11 bases in between. The CDR3 DNA reads as TGCAGCGTTGAGGACAGCTTTCGCACAGATACGCAGTATTTT. Its translation is CSVEDSFRTDTQYF.

There are a few counts of this clone. The chain combines TRBV4-1 with TRBJ2-1; the match to TRBD2 covers 10 bases. This CDR3 contains 16 residues. CDR1 is MGHRA and CDR2 is YSYEKL in the germline V gene. V lost 1 base to trimming and J lost 8 bases; unmatched junction nucleotides: 8. The chain's CDR3 is CASSQGLAGLEDEQFF. For the CDR3, the DNA is TGCGCCAGCAGCCAAGGACTAGCGGGTTTGGAGGATGAGCAGTTCTTC.

This clone came up once. Other DNA sequences from this sample encode an identical CDR3 as well. The J gene is TRBJ1-3, the V gene TRBV9; D unclear. The V gene lost 0 bases and the J gene lost 1 base, with 8 bases spanning the gap. CDR1 and CDR2 from the germline V gene are SGDLS and YYNGEE. The length of the CDR3 is 15 residues. The CDR3 spells CASSVGGGSGNTIYF. The CDR3 nucleotides are TGTGCCAGCAGCGTAGGGGGAGGTTCTGGAAACACCATATATTTT.

CDR3 in amino acids: CASSGSGTSPYEQYF. The CDR3 DNA is TGTGCCAGCAGCGGATCCGGGACATCACCCTACGAGCAGTACTTC. The chain is built from TRBV9 and TRBJ2-5, with a possible D match to TRBD1 (6 bases). The assigned J gene may be wrong: the sequence end matches TRBJ2-7 better. Germline V lookup: CDR1 SGDLS, CDR2 YYNGEE. The CDR3 runs to 15 residues.

V and J are TRBV5-1 and TRBJ1-2, with D perhaps TRBD1 (6 bases). The V gene's germline CDR1 is SGHRS and CDR2 YFSETQ. V lost 4 bases to trimming and J lost 6 bases, with 16 bases between them. The CDR3 extends over 14 amino acids. The CDR3 sequence: CASSPSFYRDGYTF. The CDR3 DNA follows: TGCGCCAGCAGCCCATCCTTCTACAGGGATGGCTACACCTTC.

J is TRBJ2-5 and V is TRBV4-3; D might be TRBD2 (6 bases). Germline V gene sequence: CDR1 LGHNA, CDR2 YSLEER. V shed 1 base and J shed 2 bases, with 14 bases lying between them. CDR3 length: 16 amino acids. Here the CDR3 reads CASSQAVRDPQETQYF. The CDR3 DNA follows: TGCGCCAGCAGCCAAGCGGTGCGGGACCCTCAAGAGACCCAGTACTTC.

V usage is TRBV5-6 and J usage is TRBJ1-2, with TRBD1 matching 7 bases. Germline lookup yields CDR1 SGHDT and CDR2 YYEEEE. This CDR3 is built from 14 residues. Germline trimming cut 5 bases from V and 4 bases from J; bases unmatched to any gene: 8. Here the CDR3 DNA reads TGTGCCAGCAGTCGAGGGACAGACCCCTATGGCTACACCTTC. Translation: CASSRGTDPYGYTF.

The chain links TRBV5-1 to TRBJ2-2; 11 bases line up with TRBD1. The CDR3 runs 17 residues. With V trimmed by 4 bases and J by 6 bases, 11 bases remained unmatched. CDR1 SGHRS and CDR2 YFSETQ come from the germline V gene. The CDR3, as DNA: TGCGCCAGCAGCGAACGGTCCCCGGGACAGGGGGCCGGGGAGCTGTTTTTT. Protein sequence: CASSERSPGQGAGELFF.

This rearrangement joins TRBV28 to TRBJ1-6; D possibly corresponds to TRBD1 (6 bases). Per the germline V gene, CDR1 is MDHEN and CDR2 is SYDVKM. The CDR3 covers 14 residues. V shed 8 bases and J shed 7 bases, with 15 bases lying between them. The CDR3 region is CASGSTGLNSPLHF. In DNA, the CDR3 is TGTGCCAGCGGATCGACAGGCCTAAATTCACCCCTCCACTTT.

V and J are TRBV5-4 and TRBJ2-7; D possibly corresponds to TRBD2 (6 bases). This CDR3 is 19 amino acids long. V was shortened by 6 bases and J by 2 bases, with 30 bases between the two germline ends. Germline V gene data show CDR1 as SGHNT and CDR2 as YYREEE (reference sequence). The CDR3 sequence is CASIPGVAGPGERAYEQYF. In DNA, the CDR3 is TGTGCCAGCATCCCTGGGGTCGCCGGGCCGGGGGAGAGGGCCTACGAGCAGTACTTC.

The chain links TRBV5-1 to TRBJ1-1; TRBD1 aligns across 9 bases. This CDR3 has 15 residues. The germline gives CDR1 SGHRS, CDR2 YFSETQ. V was pared by 2 bases and J by 1 base, with 3 bases of the junction left unmatched. CDR3 protein: CASSLRQGGNTEAFF. The CDR3 nucleotides are TGCGCCAGCAGCTTACGACAGGGGGGGAACACTGAAGCTTTCTTT.

The chain is built from TRBV29-1 and TRBJ2-7; tentatively, D is TRBD2 (6 bases). Deletions cut 8 bases from V and 0 bases from J, with 11 bases between. Germline CDR1 and CDR2: SQVTM and ANQGSEA. The CDR3 is 12 residues long. CDR3: CSFRGSSYEQYF. In nucleotides, the CDR3 is TGCAGCTTCCGGGGGAGCTCCTACGAGCAGTACTTC.

The sample holds a few counts of this clone. This chain joins TRBV19 and TRBJ1-4; unclear D gene. The CDR3 sequence is 13 residues long. Deletions cut 3 bases from V and 8 bases from J, with 10 bases between. CDR1 and CDR2 from the germline V gene are LNHDA and SQIVND (reference sequence). For the CDR3, the DNA is TGTGCCAGTAGTATGGGTCCCGGGGAAAAACTGTTTTTT. Residues: CASSMGPGEKLFF.

This clone occurred once. The J gene is TRBJ2-5, the V gene TRBV7-3, with TRBD1 matching 7 bases. The J call may be in error: the DNA end matches TRBJ2-7 better. Germline CDR1 is SGHTA and CDR2 is FQGTGA. This CDR3 comprises 13 residues. In DNA form, the CDR3 reads TGTGCCAGCAGCTTTGGGACAGCCTACGAGCAGTACTTC. Translation: CASSFGTAYEQYF.

The V call is TRBV21-1, the J call TRBJ1-1; the D call of TRBD1 is as the table states it, not checked on the DNA. TRBV21-1 represents a pseudogene. The CDR3 totals 14 residues. The chain's CDR3 is CASSKGRAYTEAFF. DNA for the CDR3: TGTGCCAGCAGCAAAGGCAGGGCGTACACTGAAGCTTTCTTT.

This clone has more than one count but fewer than ten. The chain carries TRBV6-5 and TRBJ1-6; possible D gene TRBD1, 6 bases. From germline, CDR1 is MNHEY and CDR2 SVGAGI. This CDR3 comprises 14 residues. Trimming took off 10 bases at V and 8 bases at J, with 18 bases between the two ends. The CDR3 spells CATRGGGRDSPLHF. The CDR3 DNA follows: TGTGCCACCAGAGGGGGGGGGCGTGATTCACCCCTCCACTTT.

J is TRBJ1-1 and V is TRBV6-6; D remains unclear. The CDR3 runs to 14 residues. Germline V gives CDR1 MNHNY, CDR2 SVGAGI (reference sequence). With 3 bases removed from V and 3 bases from J, the gap between germline ends came to 11 bases. The CDR3 protein is CASSYSGPDTEAFF. In DNA form, the CDR3 reads TGTGCCAGCAGTTATTCCGGTCCGGACACTGAAGCTTTCTTT.

A few counts support this clone. CDR3 in amino acids: CASSEQGGTEAFF. DNA of the CDR3: TGCGCCAGCAGCGAACAGGGTGGCACTGAAGCTTTCTTT. The chain combines TRBV4-1 with TRBJ1-1; TRBD1 is a possible D gene (6 bases). Per germline, CDR1 MGHRA and CDR2 YSYEKL. The V gene lost 5 bases and the J gene lost 4 bases, with 11 bases spanning the gap. The CDR3 length is 13 residues.

This clone was seen a few times. The rearrangement joins TRBV6-5 to TRBJ2-7, with TRBD1 matching 7 bases. J gave up 0 bases and V 9 bases, and 5 bases lay outside the gene matches. The CDR3 runs 13 residues. Germline lookup yields CDR1 MNHEY and CDR2 SVGAGI. The CDR3 region has the DNA TGTGCCAGTCGCCGACAGGGCTCCTACGAGCAGTACTTC. Its translation is CASRRQGSYEQYF.